The clone carrying this T cell receptor (beta chain) was recorded a few times. Original processing methods: By means of reference gene primer amplification, nucleated cell counts were estimated. Measured with immunoSEQ multiplex PCR; TCRdb has only the in-frame clones, and not every one. V and J calls and clone size are as listed in that table; D and trimming were resolved from the DNA. The repertoire holds some 250,000 clones, with nearly 90% as singletons. The length of the CDR3 is 19 residues. Trimming took 3 bases from V and 1 from J, leaving 19 bases between them. Germline CDR1 reads LNHDA; CDR2 reads SQIVND (reference sequence). This specimen comes from a study of blood T cell repertoires in COVID-19. For the study at large: COVID-19 samples collected from the United States, Italy and Spain covered acute and convalescent phases. From T cells, B-cell-depleted T cells, or PBMCs came the material, which was cDNA or gDNA.

V gene TRBV19 combines with J gene TRBJ2-6; weak D call: TRBD1 (7 bases). The sequenced sample was peripheral blood. This sequence originates from a human donor in a cohort sampled during active COVID-19. The CDR3 loop reads CASSIPRGSGSSGANVLTF. The DNA of the CDR3 is TGTGCCAGTAGTATCCCCAGGGGGTCCGGGAGTTCTGGGGCCAACGTCCTGACTTTC.